This T cell receptor beta chain comes out of a study of shared clonotypes between healthy human individuals. Across the whole study: Per-donor plates numbered three CD4 naive, three CD4 memory, two CD8 naive and one CD8 memory.

A remark on this clone: Antigen specificity is unknown.

General observations from the study: Non-shared clonotypes displayed generation probabilities falling below those of clonotypes present in all four donors.

Replicate sorted-subset PCRs were loaded with around 0.2 ug DNA, 30,000 to 35,000 T cell genomes. The data were produced by immunoSEQ multiplex PCR, yet TCRdb's version contains in-frame clones alone and is incomplete. The sample has hundreds of thousands of clones; approximately 73% are singletons. The CDR3 length is 13 residues. Germline-derived CDR1 and CDR2 are KGHSH and LQKENI. V was pared by 6 bases and J by 11 bases, with 12 bases of the junction left unmatched. This chain joins TRBV18 and TRBJ1-1, with 7 nucleotides matching TRBD1. This clonotype was sampled from a woman aged 25 to 39 in good health. Sequenced input: memory CD4+ T cells sorted from blood. Indicated subset: CD45RA-negative fraction. CDR3 in DNA: TGTGCCAGCTCCCGCGACAGGGAAGCTCCGGCTTTCTTT. Its translation: CASSRDREAPAFF.